The TCR beta chain under discussion was sequenced for a study of cytomegalovirus exposure and HLA in healthy donors. Trimming removed 1 base from V and 7 bases from J, with 7 bases in between. There are 12 residues in the CDR3. Germline-derived CDR1 and CDR2 are SSHAT and FNYEAQ (reference sequence). Primers for the PCR totalled 60 Vbeta and 13 Jbeta. Sequencing used immunoSEQ multiplex PCR; TCRdb keeps in-frame clones, though not all of them. The table shows about 130,000 clones, with around three quarters occurring only once. Study outcomes and limitations: Using a false discovery rate of 0.05, a later analysis showed that roughly 16,000 TCR beta sequences were associated with HLA alleles. Across donors, sequencing depth was assumed by presence/absence analyses to be roughly uniform.

Of note for this clone: Its matching antigen is unknown.

The TCR sequence derives from a female donor in good health and CMV-seronegative. The J gene is TRBJ2-5, the V gene TRBV7-7; D ambiguous. The source material was PBMCs. The CDR3: CASSLGGRTQYF. CDR3 in DNA: TGTGCCAGCAGCTTAGGAGGCAGGACCCAGTACTTC.